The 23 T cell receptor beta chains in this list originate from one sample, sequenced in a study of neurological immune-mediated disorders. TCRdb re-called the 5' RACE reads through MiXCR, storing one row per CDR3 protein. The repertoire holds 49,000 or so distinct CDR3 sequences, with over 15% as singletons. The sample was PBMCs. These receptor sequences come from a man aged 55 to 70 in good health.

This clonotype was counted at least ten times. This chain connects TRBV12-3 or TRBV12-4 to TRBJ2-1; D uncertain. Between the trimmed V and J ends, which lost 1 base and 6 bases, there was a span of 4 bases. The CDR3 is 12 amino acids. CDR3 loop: CASSLDGNEQFF. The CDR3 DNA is TGTGCCAGCAGTTTAGATGGCAATGAGCAGTTCTTC.

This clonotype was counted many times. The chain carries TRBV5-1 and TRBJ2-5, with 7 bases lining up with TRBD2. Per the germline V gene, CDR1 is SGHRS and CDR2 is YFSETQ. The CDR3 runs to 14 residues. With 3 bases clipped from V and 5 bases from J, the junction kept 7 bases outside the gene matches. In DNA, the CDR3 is TGCGCCAGCAGCTACAGTCGGGGGGTTGAGACCCAGTACTTC. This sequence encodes CASSYSRGVETQYF.

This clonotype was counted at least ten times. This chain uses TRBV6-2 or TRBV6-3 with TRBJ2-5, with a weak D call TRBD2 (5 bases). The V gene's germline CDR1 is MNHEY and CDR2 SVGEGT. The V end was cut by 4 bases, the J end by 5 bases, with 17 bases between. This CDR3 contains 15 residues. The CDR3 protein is CASSSTRAGRETQYF. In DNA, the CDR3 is TGTGCCAGCAGTTCCACTAGGGCCGGCAGGGAGACCCAGTACTTC.

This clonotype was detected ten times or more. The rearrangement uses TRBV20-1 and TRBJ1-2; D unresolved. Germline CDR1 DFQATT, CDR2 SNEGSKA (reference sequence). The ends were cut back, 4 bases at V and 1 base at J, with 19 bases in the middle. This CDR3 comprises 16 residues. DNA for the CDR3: TGCAGTGCTACCCCGGGCCGCCCCGGGATTAACTATGGCTACACCTTC. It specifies CSATPGRPGINYGYTF.

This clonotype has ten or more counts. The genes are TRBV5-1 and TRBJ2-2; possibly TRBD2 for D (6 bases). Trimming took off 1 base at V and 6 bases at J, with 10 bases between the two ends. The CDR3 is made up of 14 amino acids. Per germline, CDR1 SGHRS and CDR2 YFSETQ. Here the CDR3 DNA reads TGCGCCAGCAGCTTGTATCCGGGGGCCGGGGAGCTGTTTTTT. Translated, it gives CASSLYPGAGELFF.

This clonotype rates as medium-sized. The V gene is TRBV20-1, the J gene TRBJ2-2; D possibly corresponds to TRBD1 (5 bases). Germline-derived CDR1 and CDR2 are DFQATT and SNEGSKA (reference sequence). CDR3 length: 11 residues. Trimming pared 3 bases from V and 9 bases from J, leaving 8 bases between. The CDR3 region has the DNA TGCAGTGCTAGGACAGATAGGGAGCTGTTTTTT. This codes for CSARTDRELFF.

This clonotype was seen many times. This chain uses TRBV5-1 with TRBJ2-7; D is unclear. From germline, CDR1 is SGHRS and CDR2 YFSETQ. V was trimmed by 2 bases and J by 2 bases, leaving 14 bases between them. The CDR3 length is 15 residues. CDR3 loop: CASSFGTASTYEQYF. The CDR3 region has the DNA TGCGCCAGCAGCTTCGGAACGGCATCAACCTACGAGCAGTACTTC.

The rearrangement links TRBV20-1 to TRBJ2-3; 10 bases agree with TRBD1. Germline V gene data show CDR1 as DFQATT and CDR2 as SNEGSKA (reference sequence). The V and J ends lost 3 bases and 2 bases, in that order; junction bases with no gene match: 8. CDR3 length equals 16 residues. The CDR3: CSARRTGGRYTDTQYF. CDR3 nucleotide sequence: TGCAGTGCTAGGAGGACAGGGGGAAGGTACACAGATACGCAGTATTTT.

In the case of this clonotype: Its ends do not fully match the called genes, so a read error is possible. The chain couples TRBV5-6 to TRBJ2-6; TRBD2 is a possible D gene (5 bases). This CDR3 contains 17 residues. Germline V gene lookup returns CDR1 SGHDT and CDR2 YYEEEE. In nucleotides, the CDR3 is TGTACCAGCAGCTTGTGGAGCGGACTCTCTGGGGCCAACGTCCTGACTTTC. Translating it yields CTSSLWSGLSGANVLTF.

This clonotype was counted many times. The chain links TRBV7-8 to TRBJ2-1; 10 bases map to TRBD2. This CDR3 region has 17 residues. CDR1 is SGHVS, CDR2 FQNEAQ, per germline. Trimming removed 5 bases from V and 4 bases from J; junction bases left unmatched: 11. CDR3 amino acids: CASSLEPSGGFYNEQFF. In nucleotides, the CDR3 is TGTGCCAGCAGCCTAGAGCCTAGCGGGGGCTTTTACAATGAGCAGTTCTTC. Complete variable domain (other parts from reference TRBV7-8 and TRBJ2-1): GAGVSQSPRYKVAKRGQDVALRCDPISGHVSLFWYQQALGQGPEFLTYFQNEAQLDKSGLPSDRFFAERPEGSVSTLKIQRTQQEDSAVYLCASSLEPSGGFYNEQFFGPGTRLTVL.

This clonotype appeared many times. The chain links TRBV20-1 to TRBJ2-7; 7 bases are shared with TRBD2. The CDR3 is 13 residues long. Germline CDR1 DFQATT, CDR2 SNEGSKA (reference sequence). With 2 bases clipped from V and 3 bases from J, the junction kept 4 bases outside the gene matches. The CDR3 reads CSARTSAHYEQYF. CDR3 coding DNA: TGCAGTGCTAGAACTAGCGCCCACTACGAGCAGTACTTC.

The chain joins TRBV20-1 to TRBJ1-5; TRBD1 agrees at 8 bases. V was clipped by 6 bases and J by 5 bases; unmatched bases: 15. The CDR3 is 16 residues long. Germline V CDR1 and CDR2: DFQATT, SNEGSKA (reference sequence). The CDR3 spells CSALGQGATTYQPQHF. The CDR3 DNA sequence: TGCAGTGCCCTGGGGCAGGGGGCGACTACCTATCAGCCCCAGCATTTT.

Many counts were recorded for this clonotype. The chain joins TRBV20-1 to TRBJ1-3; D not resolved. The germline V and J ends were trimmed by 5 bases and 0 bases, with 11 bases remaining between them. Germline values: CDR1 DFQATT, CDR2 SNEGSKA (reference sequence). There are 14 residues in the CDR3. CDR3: CSARRGSSGNTIYF. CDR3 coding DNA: TGCAGTGCTCGCCGAGGGTCCTCTGGAAACACCATATATTTT.

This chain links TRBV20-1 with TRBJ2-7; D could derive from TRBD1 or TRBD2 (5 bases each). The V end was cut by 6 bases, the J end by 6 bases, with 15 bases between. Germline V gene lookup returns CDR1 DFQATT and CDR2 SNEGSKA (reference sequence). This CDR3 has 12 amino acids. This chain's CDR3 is CSAGELGAEQYF. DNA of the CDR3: TGCAGTGCCGGGGAACTAGGGGCCGAGCAGTACTTC.

The CDR3 spells CASSSGKPTRKQETQYF. CDR3 bases: TGTGCCAGCAGTTCTGGAAAGCCCACAAGGAAACAAGAGACCCAGTACTTC. This chain links TRBV11-2 with TRBJ2-5; no clear D gene. The CDR3 runs 17 residues. CDR1 SGHAT and CDR2 FQNNGV come from the germline V gene. With 6 bases removed from V and 2 bases from J, the gap between germline ends came to 22 bases.

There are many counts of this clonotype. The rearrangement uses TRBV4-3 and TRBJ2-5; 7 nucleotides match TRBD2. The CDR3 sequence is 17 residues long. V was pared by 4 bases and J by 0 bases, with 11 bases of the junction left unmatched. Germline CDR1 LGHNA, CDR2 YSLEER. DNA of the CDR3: TGCGCCAGCAGCCCTAACGGGGCTAGCGGAGACCAAGAGACCCAGTACTTC. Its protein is CASSPNGASGDQETQYF.

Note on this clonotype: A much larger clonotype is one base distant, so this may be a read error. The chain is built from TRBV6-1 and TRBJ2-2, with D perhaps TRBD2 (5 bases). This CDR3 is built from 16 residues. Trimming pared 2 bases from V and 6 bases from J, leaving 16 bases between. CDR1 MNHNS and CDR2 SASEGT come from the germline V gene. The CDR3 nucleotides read TGTGCCAGCAGTGAATGCCTAGCCAGAGAACCCGGGGAGCTGTTTTTT. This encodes CASSECLAREPGELFF.

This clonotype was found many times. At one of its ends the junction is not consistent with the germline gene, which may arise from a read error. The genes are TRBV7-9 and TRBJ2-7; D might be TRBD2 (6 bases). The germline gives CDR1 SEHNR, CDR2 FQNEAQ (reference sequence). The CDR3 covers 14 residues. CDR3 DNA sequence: TGTGCCAGCACCTTACCATACCGCGGGGAAGTGCAGTACTTC. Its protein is CASTLPYRGEVQYF.

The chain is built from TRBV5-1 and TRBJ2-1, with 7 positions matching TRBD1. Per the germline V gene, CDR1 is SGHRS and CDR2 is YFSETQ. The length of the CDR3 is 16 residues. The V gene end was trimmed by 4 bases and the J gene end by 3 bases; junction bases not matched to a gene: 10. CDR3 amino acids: CASSEQGSGGYNEQFF. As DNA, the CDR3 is TGCGCCAGCAGCGAACAGGGGAGCGGAGGCTACAATGAGCAGTTCTTC.

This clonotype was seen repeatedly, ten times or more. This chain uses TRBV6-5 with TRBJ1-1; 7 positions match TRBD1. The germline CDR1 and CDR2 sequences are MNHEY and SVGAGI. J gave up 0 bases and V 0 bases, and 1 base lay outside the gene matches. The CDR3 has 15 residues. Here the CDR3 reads CASSYSTGMNTEAFF. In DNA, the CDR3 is TGTGCCAGCAGTTACTCGACAGGGATGAACACTGAAGCTTTCTTT.

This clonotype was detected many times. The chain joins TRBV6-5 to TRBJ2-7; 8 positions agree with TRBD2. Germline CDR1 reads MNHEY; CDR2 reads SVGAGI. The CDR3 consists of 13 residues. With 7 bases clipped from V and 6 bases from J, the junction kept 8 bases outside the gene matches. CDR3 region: CASKVTAGGEQYF. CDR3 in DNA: TGTGCCAGCAAAGTCACCGCGGGAGGCGAGCAGTACTTC.

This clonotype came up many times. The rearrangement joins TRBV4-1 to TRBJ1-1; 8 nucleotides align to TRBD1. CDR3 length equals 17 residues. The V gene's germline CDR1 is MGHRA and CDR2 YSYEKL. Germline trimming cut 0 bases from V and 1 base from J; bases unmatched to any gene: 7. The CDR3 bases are TGCGCCAGCAGCCAAGATGACAGGGGACACAAGAACACTGAAGCTTTCTTT. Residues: CASSQDDRGHKNTEAFF.

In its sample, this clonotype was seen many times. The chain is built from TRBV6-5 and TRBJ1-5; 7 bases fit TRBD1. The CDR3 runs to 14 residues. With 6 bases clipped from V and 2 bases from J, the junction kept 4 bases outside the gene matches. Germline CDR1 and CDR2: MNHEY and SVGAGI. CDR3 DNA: TGTGCCAGCAGGTCCGGGACAGGCAATCAGCCCCAGCATTTT. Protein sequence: CASRSGTGNQPQHF.